This section outlines one TCR beta chain sequence together with its context. The sample comes from a study of shared clonotypes between healthy human individuals. Germline CDR1 reads SQVTM; CDR2 reads ANQGSEA. Between the trimmed V and J ends, which lost 1 base and 2 bases, there was a span of 6 bases. The length of the CDR3 is 12 residues. Sequencing was at deep level. As processed by the authors: ImmunoSEQ yielded junction-only sequences lacking quality scores, so filtering differed. Some clones are missing from TCRdb's copy, which holds only in-frame ones; the method was immunoSEQ multiplex PCR. That table furnishes V, J and clone size, whereas the DNA furnished D and trimming. The sample yields roughly 95,000 clones, more than 45% seen once. The study drew all its donors from Caucasian adults living in Nashville, Tennessee.

The chain couples TRBV29-1 to TRBJ2-7; D remains ambiguous. This sequence originates from a woman aged 35 to 49 in good health. Some clones in this sample may be carry-over from other donors' samples. Material: PBMCs. CDR3 residues: CSVEGAAYEQYF. CDR3 coding DNA: TGCAGCGTTGAAGGGGCAGCCTACGAGCAGTACTTC.